Following are 2 T cell receptor delta chains from one sample sequenced in a study of gamma-delta chains in newborns, infants, children. TCRdb re-analyzed the reads via CATT. The sample has about 4,800 delta-chain clones, approximately 2.8% seen once. Sequencing was carried out using blood. The source of these receptors is a child who was a newborn, infant or young child, either healthy, febrile or measles-vaccinated (not recorded which).

About this clone: A far larger clone is one nucleotide away, so this likely arose from a read error. The sample holds other DNA sequences that translate to the same CDR3. The chain has TRDV2 and TRDJ2; 8 bases fit TRDD3. V lost 1 base to trimming and J lost 0 bases; unmatched junction nucleotides: 3. Germline CDR1 is GEAIGNYY and CDR2 is EKD. The CDR3 consists of 16 residues. The CDR3 coding sequence is TGTGCCTGTGACACACTGGGGGGTACTTTGACAGCACAACTCTTCTTT. Translating it yields CACDTLGGTLTAQLFF.

In its sample, this clone ranks as medium-sized. The rearrangement links TRDV2 to TRDJ3; D gene unclear. V shed 0 bases and J shed 0 bases, with 14 bases lying between them. This CDR3 contains 19 residues. Germline CDR1 and CDR2: GEAIGNYY and EKD. The CDR3 coding sequence is TGTGCCTGTGACACCGCTGCGGCCCCGAGCTCCTGGGACACCCGACAGATGTTTTTC. Protein sequence: CACDTAAAPSSWDTRQMFF.